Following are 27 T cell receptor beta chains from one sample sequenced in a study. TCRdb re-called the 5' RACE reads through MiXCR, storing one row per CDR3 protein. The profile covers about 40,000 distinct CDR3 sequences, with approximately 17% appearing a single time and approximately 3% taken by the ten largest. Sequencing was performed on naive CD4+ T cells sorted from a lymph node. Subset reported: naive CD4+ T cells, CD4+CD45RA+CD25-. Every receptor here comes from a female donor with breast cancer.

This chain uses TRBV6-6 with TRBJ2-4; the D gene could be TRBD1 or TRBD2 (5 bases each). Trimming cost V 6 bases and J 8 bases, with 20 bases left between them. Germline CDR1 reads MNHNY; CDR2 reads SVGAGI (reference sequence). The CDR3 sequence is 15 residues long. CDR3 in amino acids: CASSLLGTAEDIQYF. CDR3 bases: TGTGCCAGCAGCCTTCTCGGGACGGCCGAGGACATTCAGTACTTC.

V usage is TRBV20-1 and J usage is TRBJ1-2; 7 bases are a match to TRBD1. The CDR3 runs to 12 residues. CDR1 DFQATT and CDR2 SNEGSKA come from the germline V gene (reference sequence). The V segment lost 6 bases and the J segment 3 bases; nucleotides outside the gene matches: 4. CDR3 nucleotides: TGCAGTGCCCGGGGGACAGACTATGGCTACACCTTC. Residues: CSARGTDYGYTF.

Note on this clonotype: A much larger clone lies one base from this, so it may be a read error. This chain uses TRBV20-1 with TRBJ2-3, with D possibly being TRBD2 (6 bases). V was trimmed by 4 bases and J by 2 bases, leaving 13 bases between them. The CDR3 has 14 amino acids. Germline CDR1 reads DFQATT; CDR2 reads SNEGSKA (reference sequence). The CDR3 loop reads CSAMAGPYTDTQYF. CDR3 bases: TGCAGTGCTATGGCGGGACCTTACACAGATACGCAGTATTTT.

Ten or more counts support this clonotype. Here the CDR3 reads CASSQELGGSGGYTF. DNA of the CDR3: TGCGCCAGCAGCCAAGAACTTGGAGGGAGTGGGGGCTACACCTTC. The chain combines TRBV4-3 with TRBJ1-2; D unclear. Trimming took off 0 bases at V and 8 bases at J, with 16 bases between the two ends. Looked up from germline, CDR1 is LGHNA and CDR2 is YSLEER. The CDR3 has 15 amino acids.

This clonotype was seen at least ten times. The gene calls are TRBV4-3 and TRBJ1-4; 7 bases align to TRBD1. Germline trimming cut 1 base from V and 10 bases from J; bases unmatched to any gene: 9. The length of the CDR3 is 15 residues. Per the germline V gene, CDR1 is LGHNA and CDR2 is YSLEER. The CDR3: CASSQGRQGGGKLFF. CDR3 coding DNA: TGCGCCAGCAGCCAAGGAAGACAGGGTGGCGGAAAACTGTTTTTT.

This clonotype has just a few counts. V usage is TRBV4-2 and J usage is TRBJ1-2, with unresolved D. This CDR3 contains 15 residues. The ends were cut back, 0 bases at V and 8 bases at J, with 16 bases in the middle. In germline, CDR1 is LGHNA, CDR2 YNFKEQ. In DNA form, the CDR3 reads TGTGCCAGCAGCCAAGAAACAACAGACTCCTGGGGCTACACCTTC. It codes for CASSQETTDSWGYTF.

As DNA, the CDR3 is TGTGCCAGCAGCGGGGGGACTAGCGGCCTCTACGAGCAGTACTTC. Its translation: CASSGGTSGLYEQYF. This chain uses TRBV9 with TRBJ2-7; 11 positions agree with TRBD2. The V gene end was trimmed by 3 bases and the J gene end by 3 bases; junction bases not matched to a gene: 5. The CDR3 contains 15 residues. In germline, CDR1 is SGDLS, CDR2 YYNGEE.

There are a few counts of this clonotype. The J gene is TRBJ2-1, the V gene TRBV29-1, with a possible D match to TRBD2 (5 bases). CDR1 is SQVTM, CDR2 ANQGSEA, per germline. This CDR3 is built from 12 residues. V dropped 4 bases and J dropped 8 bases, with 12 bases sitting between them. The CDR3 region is CSVAAGGHEQFF. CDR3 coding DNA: TGCAGCGTTGCTGCAGGAGGCCATGAGCAGTTCTTC.

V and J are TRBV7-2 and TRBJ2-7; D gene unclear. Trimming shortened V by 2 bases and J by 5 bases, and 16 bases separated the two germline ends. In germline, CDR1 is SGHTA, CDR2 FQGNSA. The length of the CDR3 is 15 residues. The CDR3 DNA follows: TGTGCCAGCAGCTTATCCACCCTGGGTGGGAACGAGCAGTACTTC. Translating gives CASSLSTLGGNEQYF. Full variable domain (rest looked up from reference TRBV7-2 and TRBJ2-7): GAGVSQSPSNKVTEKGKDVELRCDPISGHTALYWYRQSLGQGLEFLIYFQGNSAPDKSGLPSDRFSAERTGGSVSTLTIQRTQQEDSAVYLCASSLSTLGGNEQYFGPGTRLTVT.

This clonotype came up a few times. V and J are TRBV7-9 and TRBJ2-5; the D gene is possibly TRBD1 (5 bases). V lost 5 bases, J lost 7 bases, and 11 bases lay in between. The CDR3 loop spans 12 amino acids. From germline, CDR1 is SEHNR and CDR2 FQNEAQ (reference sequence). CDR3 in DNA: TGTGCCAGCAGCCCCGATAGGGGGACCCAGTACTTC. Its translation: CASSPDRGTQYF.

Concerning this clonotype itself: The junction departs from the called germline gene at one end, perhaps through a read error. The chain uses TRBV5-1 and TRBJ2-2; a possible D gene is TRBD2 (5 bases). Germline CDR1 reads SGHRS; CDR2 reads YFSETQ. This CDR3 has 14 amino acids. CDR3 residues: CASGSLDLTGELYF. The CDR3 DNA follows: TGCGCCAGCGGCTCACTGGACCTCACCGGGGAGCTGTATTTT.

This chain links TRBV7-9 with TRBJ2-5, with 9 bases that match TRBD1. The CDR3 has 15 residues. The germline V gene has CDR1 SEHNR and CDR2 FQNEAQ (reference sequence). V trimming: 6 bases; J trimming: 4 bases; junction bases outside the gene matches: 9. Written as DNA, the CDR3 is TGTGCCAGCAGTCATCAGACAGGGGGTACAGAGACCCAGTACTTC. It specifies CASSHQTGGTETQYF.

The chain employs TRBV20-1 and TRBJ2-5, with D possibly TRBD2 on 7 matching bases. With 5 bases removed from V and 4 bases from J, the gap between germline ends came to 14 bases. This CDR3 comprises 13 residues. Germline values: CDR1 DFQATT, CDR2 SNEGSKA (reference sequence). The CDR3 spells CSAGGGPGETQYF. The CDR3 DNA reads TGCAGTGCTGGGGGGGGCCCCGGAGAGACCCAGTACTTC.

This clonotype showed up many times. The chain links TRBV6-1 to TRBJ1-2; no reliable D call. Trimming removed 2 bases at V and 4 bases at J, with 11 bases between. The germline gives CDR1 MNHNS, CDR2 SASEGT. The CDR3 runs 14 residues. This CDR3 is CASSERLGSYGYTF. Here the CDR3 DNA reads TGTGCCAGCAGTGAAAGGTTGGGCTCCTATGGCTACACCTTC.

For the CDR3, the DNA is TGCGCCAGCAGCCAAGAGACAGGGGAACGTACCGGGGAGCTGTTTTTT. Translation: CASSQETGERTGELFF. The chain has TRBV4-3 and TRBJ2-2, with 8 bases identical to TRBD1. This CDR3 has 16 amino acids. The J segment lost 5 bases and the V segment lost 0 bases, leaving 5 bases of the junction unmatched. The germline V gene has CDR1 LGHNA and CDR2 YSLEER.

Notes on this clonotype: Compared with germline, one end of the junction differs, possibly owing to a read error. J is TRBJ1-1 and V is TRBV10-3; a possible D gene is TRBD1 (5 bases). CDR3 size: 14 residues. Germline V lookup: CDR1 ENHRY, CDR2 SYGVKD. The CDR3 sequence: CAISAAGDTTGAFF. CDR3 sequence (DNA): TGTGCCATCAGTGCGGCGGGGGATACCACTGGAGCTTTCTTT.

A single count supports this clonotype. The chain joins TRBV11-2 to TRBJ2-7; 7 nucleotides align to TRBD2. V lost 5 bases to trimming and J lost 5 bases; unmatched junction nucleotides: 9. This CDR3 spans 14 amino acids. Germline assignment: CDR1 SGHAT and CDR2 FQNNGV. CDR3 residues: CASSRVYREDEQYF. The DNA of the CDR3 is TGTGCCAGCAGCCGTGTCTATCGGGAGGACGAGCAGTACTTC. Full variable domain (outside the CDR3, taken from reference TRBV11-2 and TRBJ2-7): EAGVAQSPRYKIIEKRQSVAFWCNPISGHATLYWYQQILGQGPKLLIQFQNNGVVDDSQLPKDRFSAERLKGVDSTLKIQPAKLEDSAVYLCASSRVYREDEQYFGPGTRLTVT.

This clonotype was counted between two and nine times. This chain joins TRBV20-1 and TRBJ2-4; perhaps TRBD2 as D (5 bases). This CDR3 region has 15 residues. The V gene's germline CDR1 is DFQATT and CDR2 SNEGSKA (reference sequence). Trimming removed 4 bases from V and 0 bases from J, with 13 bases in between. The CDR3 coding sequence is TGCAGTGCTAAACCCGACTACCCAGCCAAAAACATTCAGTACTTC. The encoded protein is CSAKPDYPAKNIQYF.

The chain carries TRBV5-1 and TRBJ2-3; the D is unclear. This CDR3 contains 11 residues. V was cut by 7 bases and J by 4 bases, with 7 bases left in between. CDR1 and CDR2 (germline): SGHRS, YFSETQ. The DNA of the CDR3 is TGCGCCAGCCAAGGAGCAGATACGCAGTATTTT. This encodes CASQGADTQYF.

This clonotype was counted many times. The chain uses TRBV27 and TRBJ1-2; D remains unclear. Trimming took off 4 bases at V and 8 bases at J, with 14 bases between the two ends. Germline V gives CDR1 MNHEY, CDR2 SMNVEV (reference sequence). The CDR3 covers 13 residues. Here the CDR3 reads CASSSPSDHGYTF. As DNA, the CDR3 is TGTGCCAGCAGTTCGCCATCAGATCACGGCTACACCTTC.

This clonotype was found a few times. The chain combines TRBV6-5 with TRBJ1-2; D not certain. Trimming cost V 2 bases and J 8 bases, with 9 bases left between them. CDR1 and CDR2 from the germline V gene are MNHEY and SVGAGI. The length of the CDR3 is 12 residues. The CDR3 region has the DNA TGTGCCAGCAGTTACGGGTTAGGCGGCTACACCTTC. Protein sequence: CASSYGLGGYTF.

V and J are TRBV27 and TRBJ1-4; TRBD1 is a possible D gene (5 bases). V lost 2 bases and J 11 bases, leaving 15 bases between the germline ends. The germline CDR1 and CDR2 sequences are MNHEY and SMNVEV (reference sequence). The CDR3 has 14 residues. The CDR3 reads CASSLRGSGWKLFF. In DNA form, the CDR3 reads TGTGCCAGCAGTTTACGGGGTTCAGGGTGGAAACTGTTTTTT.

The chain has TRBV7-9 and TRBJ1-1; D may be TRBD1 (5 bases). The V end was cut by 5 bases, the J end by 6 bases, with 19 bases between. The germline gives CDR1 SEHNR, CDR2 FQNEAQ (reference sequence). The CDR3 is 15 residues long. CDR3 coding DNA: TGTGCCAGCAGCGATGGCGCGGGGGTTATCGCTGAAGCTTTCTTT. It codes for CASSDGAGVIAEAFF.

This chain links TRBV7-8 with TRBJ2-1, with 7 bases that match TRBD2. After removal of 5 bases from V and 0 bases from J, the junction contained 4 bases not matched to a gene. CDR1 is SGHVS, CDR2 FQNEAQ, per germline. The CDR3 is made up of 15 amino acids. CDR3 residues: CASSHKRDSYNEQFF. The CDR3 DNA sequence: TGTGCCAGCAGCCACAAGCGGGACTCCTACAATGAGCAGTTCTTC.

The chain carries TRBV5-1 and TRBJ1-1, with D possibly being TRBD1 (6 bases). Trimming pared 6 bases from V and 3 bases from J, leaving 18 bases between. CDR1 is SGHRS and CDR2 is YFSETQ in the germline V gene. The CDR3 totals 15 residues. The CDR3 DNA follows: TGCGCCAGCACCCTTGGTGGCAGGGGTCACACTGAAGCTTTCTTT. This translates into CASTLGGRGHTEAFF.

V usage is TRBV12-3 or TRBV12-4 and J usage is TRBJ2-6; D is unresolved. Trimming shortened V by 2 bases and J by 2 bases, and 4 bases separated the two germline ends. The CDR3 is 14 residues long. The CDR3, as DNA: TGTGCCAGCAGTTTACCCCCTGGGGCCAACGTCCTGACTTTC. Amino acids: CASSLPPGANVLTF.

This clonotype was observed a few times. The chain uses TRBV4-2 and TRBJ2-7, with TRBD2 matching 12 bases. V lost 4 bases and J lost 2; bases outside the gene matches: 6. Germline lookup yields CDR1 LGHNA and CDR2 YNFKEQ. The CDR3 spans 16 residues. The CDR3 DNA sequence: TGTGCCAGCAGCCCTACCTCTAGCGGGAGGGCCTACGAGCAGTACTTC. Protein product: CASSPTSSGRAYEQYF.